The clone carrying this T cell receptor beta chain was detected many times. The target antigen is unknown. This record comes from a study of CD8+CD57+ T cells in acquired aplastic anemia. Study context: Researchers reported that healthy donors averaged about 10 million reads for CD4+ cells.

Study results and caveats: No significant patient-versus-control difference appeared in CD8+ Simpson's diversity. Patients shared about 30 CD8+ CDR3 sequences with controls.

It was genomic DNA that served as the template for profiling TCR beta VDJ and CDR3. TCRdb re-called the reads through MiXCR, storing one row per CDR3 protein. The sample records around 150,000 distinct CDR3 sequences, around 45% being singletons. Germline loops: CDR1 SGHTA, CDR2 FQGNSA. The V end was cut by 1 base, the J end by 7 bases, with 10 bases between. The CDR3 is 13 amino acids. The chain has TRBV7-2 and TRBJ1-1; D unclear. The clonotype originates from a human donor in good health. The specimen was sorted CD4+, CD8+, or CD8+CD57+ T cells (not recorded which) from PBMCs. In DNA form, the CDR3 reads TGTGCCAGCAGCTTAGTGGCAGAATTTGAAGCTTTCTTT. Encoded protein: CASSLVAEFEAFF.